A selection of T cell receptor beta chains follows, all from one sample in a study of cytomegalovirus exposure and HLA in healthy donors. TCRdb's table, derived via immunoSEQ multiplex PCR, lists solely in-frame clones and lacks some. Of about 250,000 clones in the sample, roughly 78% are singletons; the top ten hold about 0.47%. The sequencing sample was made of PBMCs. The receptors originated from a boy aged 5-17 years in good health and CMV-seronegative. CDR3s include the opening cysteine and the closing phenylalanine or tryptophan.

CDR3aa | v_gene | len | j_gene
CASSRTGTGLFGYGYTF | TRBV5-5 | 17 | TRBJ1-2
CASSLLQGVTYEQYF | TRBV5-8 | 15 | TRBJ2-7
CASSPRYPDRGTEAFF | TRBV18 | 16 | TRBJ1-1
CSVLGQRDIQYF | TRBV29-1 | 12 | TRBJ2-4
CSVGDGTGGSGYTF | TRBV29-1 | 14 | TRBJ1-2
CSVARDSACTF | TRBV29-1 | 11 | TRBJ1-2
CAWGPSGLTDTQYF | TRBV30 | 14 | TRBJ2-3
CAISPGLAEEQYF | TRBV10-3 | 13 | TRBJ2-7
CARSPGLAGLGTGELFF | TRBV5-3 | 17 | TRBJ2-2
CASSERTSAGIGNQPQHF | TRBV6-1 | 18 | TRBJ1-5
CSASLSDTQYF | TRBV20-1 | 11 | TRBJ2-3
CASSSRRAVRGNTIYF | TRBV28 | 16 | TRBJ1-3
CASTTSARTNEKLFF | TRBV4-1 | 15 | TRBJ1-4
CASSEESTGTSYEQYF | TRBV4-1 | 16 | TRBJ2-7
CASSESGQGAPSGYTF | TRBV10-2 | 16 | TRBJ1-2
CASSREGSGYTF | TRBV6-1 | 12 | TRBJ1-2
CASSPGAYPVEQYF | TRBV18 | 14 | TRBJ2-7
CASSLLQGTSEVTGELFF | TRBV4-1 | 18 | TRBJ2-2
CASSLADRGQDGYTF | TRBV11-2 | 15 | TRBJ1-2
CASSFTDTEAFF | TRBV19 | 12 | TRBJ1-1
CSSSLVRGHGVVGKEKLFF | TRBV7-9 | 19 | TRBJ1-4
CAWSKRAGNEQYF | TRBV30 | 13 | TRBJ2-7
CSSSLPRDSVNTEAFF | TRBV7-9 | 16 | TRBJ1-1
CASSGGLAGGHGSYNEQFF | TRBV7-9 | 19 | TRBJ2-1
CASSSSLNTEAFF | TRBV7-7 | 13 | TRBJ1-1
CASSPTGGAYTEAFF | TRBV27 | 15 | TRBJ1-1
CASSTSGARGGELFF | TRBV4-1 | 15 | TRBJ2-2